The rows below give T cell receptor beta chains drawn from one sample of a study of regulatory T cells in long-lasting Graves disease. TCRdb reprocessed the multiplex PCR reads via MiXCR and lists one record per CDR3 protein. The sample contains just over 600,000 distinct CDR3 sequences, approximately 15% of which appear only once. This same sample was also taken into another study, of T cells in Graves' hyperthyroidism and ophthalmopathy.

Sequences were derived from peripheral blood mononuclear cells (PBMCs), sampled at new diagnosis, from a patient treated with antithyroid drugs. The receptor set was obtained from a woman in her twenties or thirties with Graves disease. The CDR3 runs from the conserved cysteine through the conserved F or W. A D gene is named only where the DNA matches it firmly. Not every row has a clone size; where given, it reads once, few, many or a size class.

d_gene	abundance	v_gene	j_gene	CDR3aa	CDR3nt
NA	few	TRBV6-1	TRBJ2-7	CASSERGTGAVQYF	TGTGCCAGCAGTGAACGCGGAACAGGAGCGGTGCAGTACTTC
NA	NA	TRBV3-1	TRBJ2-7	CASSQSVYEQYF	TGTGCCAGCAGCCAATCCGTCTACGAGCAGTACTTC
NA	many	TRBV6-1	TRBJ1-5	CASTSTKGSNQPQHF	TGTGCCAGCACCTCTACCAAGGGGAGCAATCAGCCCCAGCATTTT
NA	NA	TRBV2	TRBJ2-7	CASTRQSYEQYF	TGTGCCAGCACCCGACAGTCCTACGAGCAGTACTTC
NA	many	TRBV11-3	TRBJ1-2	CASSAQGYGYTF	TGTGCCAGCAGCGCGCAGGGGTACGGCTACACCTTC
NA	NA	TRBV6-5	TRBJ2-5	CASSWYGGGQETQYF	TGTGCCAGCAGTTGGTACGGTGGGGGCCAAGAGACCCAGTACTTC
NA	many	TRBV11-2	TRBJ1-2	CASSRVGGVYGYTF	TGTGCCAGCAGCCGCGTTGGGGGGGTCTATGGCTACACCTTC
NA	NA	TRBV18	TRBJ2-1	CASSPLGGELRNEQFF	TGTGCCAGCTCACCCTTGGGCGGGGAGCTGAGGAATGAGCAGTTCTTC
NA	many	TRBV2	TRBJ2-2	CASKIQDANTGELFF	TGTGCCAGCAAGATACAGGACGCGAACACCGGGGAGCTGTTTTTT
TRBD2	many	TRBV2	TRBJ2-1	CASSWTSGVNEQFF	TGTGCCAGCAGTTGGACTAGCGGGGTAAATGAGCAGTTCTTC
NA	many	TRBV7-3	TRBJ2-1	CASSPGTGREQFF	TGTGCCAGCAGCCCTGGGACCGGTAGGGAGCAGTTCTTC
TRBD1	few	TRBV7-8	TRBJ1-5	CASSVGGLNSNQPQHF	TGTGCCAGCAGCGTAGGGGGCCTAAATAGCAATCAGCCCCAGCATTTT
TRBD1	NA	TRBV6-1	TRBJ2-7	CASGTGYYEQYF	TGTGCCAGCGGGACAGGGTACTACGAGCAGTACTTC
NA	NA	TRBV4-2	TRBJ2-2	CASSGRMGELFF	TGTGCCAGCAGCGGGAGGATGGGGGAGCTGTTTTTT
TRBD1	NA	TRBV5-1	TRBJ2-5	CASSRQGGPAETQYF	TGCGCCAGCAGCAGACAGGGGGGTCCGGCAGAGACCCAGTACTTC
NA	many	TRBV6-2/TRBV6-3	TRBJ1-2	CASSYPPFTGVVGYTF	TGTGCCAGCAGTTACCCTCCGTTCACAGGTGTTGTGGGCTACACCTTC
TRBD1	many	TRBV7-2	TRBJ1-1	CASSFNRGNTEAFF	TGTGCCAGCAGCTTCAACAGGGGGAACACTGAAGCTTTCTTT
TRBD2	many	TRBV5-1	TRBJ2-7	CASSLGDYSSYEQYF	TGCGCCAGCAGCTTGGGGGACTACTCCTCCTACGAGCAGTACTTC
TRBD1	many	TRBV24-1	TRBJ2-1	CATSDPGQRYYNEQFF	TGTGCCACCAGTGATCCGGGACAGCGGTACTACAATGAGCAGTTCTTC
NA	NA	TRBV3-1	TRBJ1-2	CASSQGARDGYTF	TGTGCCAGCAGCCAAGGGGCCAGGGATGGCTACACCTTC
NA	many	TRBV5-1	TRBJ2-2	CASSLTMQGDGELFF	TGCGCCAGCAGCTTGACCATGCAGGGCGACGGGGAGCTGTTTTTT
TRBD2	NA	TRBV5-1	TRBJ2-5	CASNLAVTGETQYF	TGCGCCAGCAACCTAGCGGTTACGGGGGAGACCCAGTACTTC
NA	few	TRBV20-1	TRBJ1-2	CSARGGGEANYGYTF	TGCAGTGCTAGAGGGGGGGGGGAGGCTAACTATGGCTACACCTTC
NA	many	TRBV27	TRBJ1-5	CASSPGTQIGNQPQHF	TGTGCCAGCAGTCCCGGGACGCAAATAGGCAATCAGCCCCAGCATTTT
TRBD2	NA	TRBV6-1	TRBJ2-1	CASRGLAGVGNNEQFF	TGTGCCAGCAGGGGGCTAGCGGGAGTCGGTAACAATGAGCAGTTCTTC
NA	few	TRBV30	TRBJ2-7	CAWSVSTGFYEQYF	TGTGCCTGGAGCGTTTCGACTGGATTCTACGAGCAGTACTTC
TRBD2	many	TRBV11-3	TRBJ2-2	CASSLLAGLAGGELFF	TGTGCCAGCAGCTTATTGGCGGGACTAGCGGGCGGGGAGCTGTTTTTT
NA	few	TRBV3-1	TRBJ2-7	CASSRKGISVYEQYF	TGTGCCAGCAGCCGGAAGGGGATTTCCGTCTACGAGCAGTACTTC
NA	NA	TRBV7-9	TRBJ1-2	CASSLEVDYYGYTF	TGTGCCAGCAGCTTAGAGGTTGATTACTATGGCTACACCTTC
NA	NA	TRBV19	TRBJ1-5	CASSMRQYNQPQHF	TGTGCCAGTAGTATGAGGCAGTACAATCAGCCCCAGCATTTT
TRBD1	many	TRBV7-9	TRBJ2-7	CASSHRDRLAYEQYF	TGTGCCAGCAGCCACAGGGACAGATTAGCCTACGAGCAGTACTTC
NA	few	TRBV5-8	TRBJ2-7	CASIRGASPIYEQYF	TGTGCCAGCATCCGGGGGGCTAGCCCAATCTACGAGCAGTACTTC
NA	many	TRBV2	TRBJ2-7	CASSEGRGPTAVDF	TGTGCCAGCAGTGAAGGACGAGGACCGACAGCGGTGGACTTC
NA	NA	TRBV24-1	TRBJ1-1	CATSYTRPKNTEAFF	TGTGCCACCAGTTATACTAGGCCGAAAAACACTGAAGCTTTCTTT
NA	NA	TRBV27	TRBJ2-6	CASRGWDSGANVLTF	TGTGCCAGCCGGGGATGGGACTCTGGGGCCAACGTCCTGACTTTC